Listed below are T cell receptor beta chains from one sample, sequenced in a study of T cell changes during pregnancy in multiple sclerosis. Only in-frame clones appear in the TCRdb table, and some are missing; sequencing was by immunoSEQ multiplex PCR. The top ten clones hold 1% to 1.5% of a sample with over 35,000 clones, about 92% of them seen once. The sample in question was peripheral blood, obtained before pregnancy. The receptors shown here come from a female donor with multiple sclerosis, enrolled in a pregnancy study. CDR3s include the opening cysteine and the closing phenylalanine or tryptophan. The D gene is left open where the match is weak. A clone size is listed for some rows: how often the clone was seen (once, few, many), or a class if it is expanded.

D gene: NA
J gene: TRBJ1-5
clone size: NA
V gene: TRBV5-5
CDR3 protein: CASSFRINTVNQPQHF
CDR3 DNA: TGTGCCAGCAGCTTCCGAATCAACACAGTGAATCAGCCCCAGCATTTT

D gene: TRBD2
J gene: TRBJ2-3
clone size: NA
V gene: TRBV28
CDR3 protein: CASSLLAGRDTQYF
CDR3 DNA: TGTGCCAGCAGTTTACTAGCGGGACGAGATACGCAGTATTTT

D gene: NA
J gene: TRBJ2-5
clone size: NA
V gene: TRBV5-4
CDR3 protein: CASSLGGSSIGTQYF
CDR3 DNA: TGTGCCAGCAGCTTGGGCGGATCCTCCATCGGGACCCAGTACTTC

D gene: NA
J gene: TRBJ2-1
clone size: NA
V gene: TRBV7-7
CDR3 protein: CASSTRPAGEQFF
CDR3 DNA: TGTGCTAGCAGCACTCGGCCTGCCGGGGAGCAGTTCTTC

D gene: NA
J gene: TRBJ2-1
clone size: NA
V gene: TRBV5-1
CDR3 protein: CASHQSSSNEQFF
CDR3 DNA: TGCGCCAGCCATCAATCATCTAGCAATGAGCAGTTCTTC

D gene: TRBD2
J gene: TRBJ2-1
clone size: NA
V gene: TRBV30
CDR3 protein: CAWSLADKLDYNEQFF
CDR3 DNA: TGTGCCTGGAGCCTAGCGGATAAGCTGGACTACAATGAGCAGTTCTTC

D gene: TRBD2
J gene: TRBJ2-3
clone size: NA
V gene: TRBV27
CDR3 protein: CASSSLGLAEAQTSTDTQYF
CDR3 DNA: TGTGCCAGCAGTTCCCTCGGGCTAGCGGAGGCCCAAACTAGCACAGATACGCAGTATTTT

D gene: TRBD2
J gene: TRBJ2-4
clone size: NA
V gene: TRBV13
CDR3 protein: CASSQEGLGVNIQYF
CDR3 DNA: TGTGCCAGCAGCCAAGAGGGACTAGGGGTTAACATTCAGTACTTC

D gene: TRBD1
J gene: TRBJ1-1
clone size: NA
V gene: TRBV28
CDR3 protein: CASSFALWGQGLTEAFF
CDR3 DNA: TGTGCCAGCAGTTTCGCTCTCTGGGGACAGGGCCTAACTGAAGCTTTCTTT

D gene: NA
J gene: TRBJ1-4
clone size: NA
V gene: TRBV6-1
CDR3 protein: CASSVLRQTNNEKLFF
CDR3 DNA: TGTGCCAGCAGTGTACTACGGCAGACCAATAATGAAAAACTGTTTTTT

D gene: TRBD1
J gene: TRBJ1-1
clone size: NA
V gene: TRBV30
CDR3 protein: CAWSYRGDTEAFF
CDR3 DNA: TGTGCCTGGAGTTACAGGGGGGACACTGAAGCTTTCTTT

D gene: TRBD2
J gene: TRBJ2-3
clone size: NA
V gene: TRBV10-3
CDR3 protein: CAISPSGSTDTQYF
CDR3 DNA: TGTGCCATCAGTCCTAGCGGAAGCACAGATACGCAGTATTTT

D gene: TRBD1
J gene: TRBJ1-2
clone size: NA
V gene: TRBV28
CDR3 protein: CASSATGSYGYTF
CDR3 DNA: TGTGCCAGCAGTGCGACAGGGTCGTATGGCTACACCTTC

D gene: TRBD1
J gene: TRBJ2-3
clone size: once
V gene: TRBV28
CDR3 protein: CASRQGVIKGTQYF
CDR3 DNA: TGTGCCAGCAGACAGGGGGTCATAAAGGGTACGCAGTATTTT

D gene: TRBD2
J gene: TRBJ2-7
clone size: few
V gene: TRBV5-5
CDR3 protein: CASSPYSGGRGYEQYF
CDR3 DNA: TGTGCCAGCAGCCCCTACAGCGGCGGGAGGGGGTACGAGCAGTACTTC

D gene: TRBD1
J gene: TRBJ2-7
clone size: NA
V gene: TRBV5-5
CDR3 protein: CASSLGQGAYEQYF
CDR3 DNA: TGTGCCAGCAGCTTGGGACAGGGGGCTTACGAGCAGTACTTC